This passage covers 24 T cell receptor beta chains from one sample sequenced in a study of cytomegalovirus exposure and HLA in healthy donors. Primers: 60 Vbeta forward and 13 Jbeta reverse. The protocol was immunoSEQ multiplex PCR, while the TCRdb copy is restricted to in-frame clones and leaves out a portion. Among approximately 97,000 clones listed, roughly three quarters were seen once. Specimen: PBMCs. The receptors here all came from a male donor in good health and CMV-seropositive.

This sequence joins TRBV7-9 and TRBJ2-3, with 9 bases matching TRBD2. From germline, CDR1 is SEHNR and CDR2 FQNEAQ (reference sequence). The CDR3 loop spans 17 amino acids. J was trimmed by 1 base and V by 5 bases; bases with no gene match: 10. The CDR3 loop reads CASSPGLASSGTDTQYF. CDR3 coding DNA: TGTGCCAGCAGCCCGGGACTAGCAAGTTCTGGCACAGATACGCAGTATTTT.

This sequence joins TRBV5-1 and TRBJ2-5; possible D gene TRBD2, 6 bases. This CDR3 contains 14 residues. Trimming removed 0 bases at V and 1 base at J, with 7 bases between. Looked up from germline, CDR1 is SGHRS and CDR2 is YFSETQ. CDR3 in DNA: TGCGCCAGCAGCTTGGTTAGCGGCCAAGAGACCCAGTACTTC. This codes for CASSLVSGQETQYF. The full variable domain, in which reference TRBV5-1 and TRBJ2-5 provide the parts outside the CDR3, is KAGVTQTPRYLIKTRGQQVTLSCSPISGHRSVSWYQQTPGQGLQFLFEYFSETQRNKGNFPGRFSGRQFSNSRSEMNVSTLELGDSALYLCASSLVSGQETQYFGPGTRLLVL.

The chain uses TRBV30 and TRBJ1-1; D call uncertain. There are 13 residues in the CDR3. Trimming took 3 bases from V and 4 from J, leaving 12 bases between them. Germline V CDR1 and CDR2: GTSNPN, SVGIG (reference sequence). The CDR3 DNA reads TGTGCCTGGAGCCCGAGAGGTATCACTGAAGCTTTCTTT. Translation: CAWSPRGITEAFF. The full variable domain, with the rest looked up from reference TRBV30 and TRBJ1-1, is SQTIHQWPATLVQPVGSPLSLECTVEGTSNPNLYWYRQAAGRGLQLLFYSVGIGQISSEVPQNLSASRPQDRQFILSSKKLLLSDSGFYLCAWSPRGITEAFFGQGTRLTVV.

The rearrangement uses TRBV11-2 and TRBJ1-2; 8 nucleotides align to TRBD1. After removal of 1 base from V and 5 bases from J, the junction contained 9 bases not matched to a gene. The CDR3 consists of 16 residues. Germline V gives CDR1 SGHAT, CDR2 FQNNGV. The CDR3 DNA reads TGTGCCAGCAGCTTAGCCTTCAGGGGGCAGAGGTATGGCTACACCTTC. Residues: CASSLAFRGQRYGYTF.

The chain combines TRBV7-2 with TRBJ1-2, with D tentatively TRBD1 (6 bases). This CDR3 is built from 13 residues. V was shortened by 1 base and J by 4 bases, with 7 bases between the two germline ends. CDR1 and CDR2 from the germline V gene are SGHTA and FQGNSA. The CDR3 region has the DNA TGTGCCAGCAGCTTAGAAGGGGGCTATGGCTACACCTTC. Translating it yields CASSLEGGYGYTF.

This clone was picked up a small number of times. CDR3 in amino acids: CASSFRGTEAFF. The CDR3 bases are TGTGCCAGCAGCTTCCGAGGGACTGAAGCTTTCTTT. This sequence joins TRBV5-6 and TRBJ1-1; D unclear. Per the germline V gene, CDR1 is SGHDT and CDR2 is YYEEEE. This CDR3 region has 12 residues. Trimming took 2 bases from V and 5 from J, leaving 7 bases between them.

There are a few counts of this clone. CDR3 amino acids: CASSVKQGVSEQYF. For the CDR3, the DNA is TGTGCCAGCAGCGTAAAACAGGGGGTAAGCGAGCAGTACTTC. V is TRBV9 and J is TRBJ2-7, with 8 bases matching TRBD1. This CDR3 has 14 residues. Trimming removed 1 base from V and 6 bases from J; junction bases left unmatched: 6. CDR1 and CDR2 from the germline V gene are SGDLS and YYNGEE. Variable domain in full (rest from reference TRBV9 and TRBJ2-7): DSGVTQTPKHLITATGQRVTLRCSPRSGDLSVYWYQQSLDQGLQFLIQYYNGEERAKGNILERFSAQQFPDLHSELNLSSLELGDSALYFCASSVKQGVSEQYFGPGTRLTVT.

The gene calls are TRBV7-9 and TRBJ1-1, with TRBD1 matching over 7 bases. CDR3 size: 13 residues. CDR1 SEHNR and CDR2 FQNEAQ come from the germline V gene (reference sequence). J was trimmed by 4 bases and V by 5 bases; bases with no gene match: 4. CDR3 amino acids: CASSPQGVTEAFF. The CDR3 DNA reads as TGTGCCAGCAGCCCCCAGGGGGTCACTGAAGCTTTCTTT.

The chain couples TRBV9 to TRBJ2-1, with 8 bases identical to TRBD2. CDR1 SGDLS and CDR2 YYNGEE come from the germline V gene. Losses at the gene ends were 0 bases for V and 7 bases for J; bases not matched to a gene: 0. The CDR3 totals 13 residues. CDR3 nucleotide sequence: TGTGCCAGCAGCGTAGCGGGGGGGAATGAGCAGTTCTTC. It encodes CASSVAGGNEQFF.

The genes are TRBV30 and TRBJ1-1; the match to TRBD1 covers 7 bases. Germline CDR1 reads GTSNPN; CDR2 reads SVGIG (reference sequence). Trimming took 3 bases from V and 0 from J; bases not matched to a gene: 1. The CDR3 loop spans 13 amino acids. The CDR3: CAWRTGLNTEAFF. In DNA, the CDR3 is TGTGCCTGGAGGACAGGGCTGAACACTGAAGCTTTCTTT.

This chain links TRBV29-1 with TRBJ1-3; TRBD1 is a possible D gene (5 bases). The length of the CDR3 is 14 residues. Trimming took 5 bases from V and 0 from J, leaving 11 bases between them. Germline values: CDR1 SQVTM, CDR2 ANQGSEA. The CDR3 is CSVREGLSGNTIYF. CDR3 DNA sequence: TGCAGCGTTAGGGAGGGACTCTCTGGAAACACCATATATTTT.

The rearrangement uses TRBV7-9 and TRBJ2-7; 8 positions match TRBD1. There are 14 residues in the CDR3. Germline V gives CDR1 SEHNR, CDR2 FQNEAQ (reference sequence). The V gene end was trimmed by 5 bases and the J gene end by 3 bases; junction bases not matched to a gene: 6. CDR3 sequence reads: CASSPGQGYYEQYF. For the CDR3, the DNA is TGTGCCAGCAGCCCAGGACAGGGTTACTACGAGCAGTACTTC.

DNA of the CDR3: TGCGCCAGCAGCCAAGGTACAACAGGGGGTTCGGATACGCAGTATTTT. Amino acids: CASSQGTTGGSDTQYF. The chain joins TRBV4-1 to TRBJ2-3; TRBD1 agrees at 8 bases. V trimming: 1 base; J trimming: 6 bases; junction bases outside the gene matches: 9. Per germline, CDR1 MGHRA and CDR2 YSYEKL. The CDR3 is 16 amino acids.

The rearrangement links TRBV7-9 to TRBJ2-5, with 13 bases identical to TRBD2. The CDR3 loop spans 17 amino acids. Germline V CDR1 and CDR2: SEHNR, FQNEAQ (reference sequence). V dropped 4 bases and J dropped 2; count of bases not matched to a gene: 7. The CDR3 loop is CASSSPRLAGGQETQYF. The CDR3 DNA sequence: TGTGCCAGCAGCTCCCCGAGACTAGCGGGGGGTCAAGAGACCCAGTACTTC.

The V call is TRBV7-8, the J call TRBJ1-5; D remains unclear. Germline V CDR1 and CDR2: SGHVS, FQNEAQ. CDR3 length: 16 residues. V gave up 2 bases and J gave up 1 base, with 12 bases separating them. The CDR3 DNA follows: TGTGCCAGCAGCTTAAAGCGGGAAAGGAGCAATCAGCCCCAGCATTTT. It is translated as CASSLKRERSNQPQHF.

This clone was picked up a small number of times. J is TRBJ1-2 and V is TRBV7-2, with 8 bases identical to TRBD1. With V trimmed by 5 bases and J by 7 bases, 6 bases remained unmatched. The CDR3 consists of 13 residues. Germline CDR1 SGHTA, CDR2 FQGNSA. The DNA of the CDR3 is TGTGCCAGCAGCAATCGACAGGGGATTGGCTACACCTTC. The encoded protein is CASSNRQGIGYTF.

The CDR3 bases are TGTGCCAGCAGCCCCTTAGCGGGGTCGGGGAATGAGCAGTTCTTC. This encodes CASSPLAGSGNEQFF. This chain links TRBV2 with TRBJ2-1; 8 nucleotides align to TRBD2. Germline V gives CDR1 SNHLY, CDR2 FYNNEI. Germline trimming cut 6 bases from V and 7 bases from J; bases unmatched to any gene: 11. This CDR3 is built from 15 residues.

The J gene is TRBJ1-1, the V gene TRBV5-8; a possible D gene is TRBD1 (6 bases). The CDR3 sequence is 12 residues long. V was clipped by 6 bases and J by 5 bases, with 11 bases between them. Germline CDR1 reads SGHTS; CDR2 reads YDEGEE. As DNA, the CDR3 is TGTGCCAGCAAATTACAGGGTACTGAAGCTTTCTTT. Translation gives CASKLQGTEAFF.

The rearrangement links TRBV6-1 to TRBJ1-4; D may be TRBD1 (5 bases). This CDR3 is built from 15 residues. Trimming pared 6 bases from V and 1 base from J, leaving 12 bases between. The germline gives CDR1 MNHNS, CDR2 SASEGT. As DNA, the CDR3 is TGTGCCAGCAGCGGGCGGGGGGGAACTAATGAAAAACTGTTTTTT. Encoded protein: CASSGRGGTNEKLFF.

This clone was seen just once. The DNA for the CDR3 is TGTGCCAGCAGTGAACGGGGACAGACTTCCTACAATGAGCAGTTCTTC. Protein sequence: CASSERGQTSYNEQFF. V gene TRBV25-1 combines with J gene TRBJ2-1; TRBD1 agrees at 7 bases. This CDR3 comprises 16 residues. Germline assignment: CDR1 MGHDK and CDR2 SYGVNS. Germline trimming cut 2 bases from V and 1 base from J; bases unmatched to any gene: 5.

V usage is TRBV5-6 and J usage is TRBJ1-2; TRBD1 might be the D (5 bases). The CDR3 consists of 13 residues. V was trimmed by 4 bases and J by 4 bases, leaving 11 bases between them. The germline CDR1 and CDR2 sequences are SGHDT and YYEEEE. The CDR3 nucleotides are TGTGCCAGCAGCCAGGGTCAATCCTATGGCTACACCTTC. This encodes CASSQGQSYGYTF.

This chain joins TRBV11-3 and TRBJ2-3; D gene ambiguous. The V gene lost 2 bases and the J gene lost 3 bases, with 6 bases spanning the gap. This CDR3 contains 13 residues. The germline gives CDR1 SGHNT, CDR2 YENEEA. CDR3 loop: CASSLTGTDTQYF. The CDR3 DNA is TGTGCCAGCAGCTTAACCGGGACAGATACGCAGTATTTT. Full variable domain (outside the CDR3, taken from reference TRBV11-3 and TRBJ2-3): EAGVVQSPRYKIIEKKQPVAFWCNPISGHNTLYWYLQNLGQGPELLIRYENEEAVDDSQLPKDRFSAERLKGVDSTLKIQPAELGDSAVYLCASSLTGTDTQYFGPGTRLTVL.

For this clone: Sequence at one end of the junction differs from germline and may be a read error. V usage is TRBV7-7 and J usage is TRBJ2-5, with 8 nucleotides matching TRBD1. The germline gives CDR1 SSHAT, CDR2 FNYEAQ (reference sequence). The CDR3 spans 15 residues. CDR3 amino acids: CASSLARDRWETQYF. CDR3 nucleotides: TGTGCTAGCAGCTTAGCCCGGGACAGGTGGGAGACCCAGTACTTC.

This chain uses TRBV7-9 with TRBJ2-5; TRBD1 aligns across 9 bases. This CDR3 is built from 15 residues. The V segment lost 5 bases and the J segment 5 bases; nucleotides outside the gene matches: 9. CDR1 is SEHNR and CDR2 is FQNEAQ in the germline V gene (reference sequence). CDR3 in amino acids: CASSGDPTGGETQYF. The CDR3 bases are TGTGCCAGCAGCGGAGACCCGACAGGGGGGGAGACCCAGTACTTC.